The rows below give T cell receptor beta chains drawn from one sample of a study of blood T cell repertoires in COVID-19. Libraries were prepared by immunoSEQ multiplex PCR; TCRdb keeps only in-frame clonotypes and omits some of them. The repertoire holds tens of thousands of clones, with 78% as singletons. Material: peripheral blood. Receptors originate from a man between 65 and 85 years old with COVID-19, enrolled during active disease. The CDR3 runs from the conserved cysteine through the conserved F or W. A D gene is named only where the DNA matches it firmly. The listing skips clone size in some rows; elsewhere it reads once, few, many or a size class.

j_gene	abundance	d_gene	v_gene	CDR3aa	CDR3nt
TRBJ1-2	.	TRBD1	TRBV6-5	CASSYDGQGIGYTF	TGTGCCAGCAGTTACGATGGACAGGGAATTGGCTACACCTTC
TRBJ2-7	.	.	TRBV12-3/TRBV12-4	CASSFGGRGEQYF	TGTGCCAGCAGTTTCGGCGGCCGCGGCGAGCAGTACTTC
TRBJ1-5	.	.	TRBV18	CASSLQGFSNQPQHF	TGTGCCAGCTCTCTCCAGGGGTTTAGCAATCAGCCCCAGCATTTT
TRBJ2-3	.	TRBD2	TRBV5-1	CASSLASGALSTDTQYF	TGCGCCAGCAGCTTGGCTAGCGGGGCCCTTAGCACAGATACGCAGTATTTT
TRBJ1-1	.	.	TRBV6-9	CASSGQDTEAFF	TGTGCCAGCAGCGGCCAGGACACTGAAGCTTTCTTT
TRBJ1-6	.	.	TRBV9	CASSLGGASSPLHF	TGTGCCAGCAGCCTCGGGGGGGCGAGTTCACCCCTCCACTTT
TRBJ2-5	once	TRBD1	TRBV3-1/TRBV3-2	CASSQAGTGGKETQYF	TGTGCCAGCAGCCAGGCCGGGACAGGGGGCAAGGAGACCCAGTACTTC
TRBJ1-1	.	.	TRBV6-5	CASSYSDRSYTEAFF	TGTGCCAGCAGTTACTCCGACAGGTCCTACACTGAAGCTTTCTTT
TRBJ2-5	.	TRBD1	TRBV5-1	CASSFGQGVLGPETQYF	TGCGCCAGCAGCTTTGGACAGGGGGTCTTGGGGCCAGAGACCCAGTACTTC
TRBJ2-5	.	.	TRBV5-6	CASSLSVLQETQYF	TGTGCCAGCAGCTTGTCTGTCCTCCAAGAGACCCAGTACTTC
TRBJ1-6	.	.	TRBV28	CASRAPGALHF	TGTGCCAGCAGGGCGCCTGGAGCCCTCCACTTT
TRBJ1-4	few	TRBD1	TRBV2	CASRAPGQYNEKLFF	TGTGCCAGCAGAGCCCCGGGACAGTATAATGAAAAACTGTTTTTT
TRBJ1-2	.	TRBD1	TRBV29-1	CSLSGTGGGYTF	TGCAGCCTATCAGGGACAGGGGGTGGCTACACCTTC
TRBJ1-2	.	.	TRBV28	CASSPRQAYLGYTF	TGTGCCAGCAGCCCGCGACAGGCTTATTTAGGCTACACCTTC
TRBJ1-5	.	.	TRBV28	CASTGSQPQHF	TGTGCCAGCACAGGGTCCCAGCCCCAGCATTTT
TRBJ2-7	.	.	TRBV28	CASSQTGNNYEQYF	TGTGCCAGCAGCCAAACCGGGAATAATTACGAGCAGTACTTC
TRBJ1-3	.	TRBD1	TRBV7-3	CASSPGQGGNTIYF	TGTGCCAGCAGCCCAGGACAGGGAGGAAACACCATATATTTT
TRBJ1-5	.	.	TRBV29-1	CSVAAQEDQPQHF	TGCAGCGTTGCTGCGCAGGAAGATCAGCCCCAGCATTTT
TRBJ1-6	.	TRBD1	TRBV12-3/TRBV12-4	CASRRTGISPLHF	TGTGCCAGCAGACGGACAGGGATTTCACCCCTCCACTTT
TRBJ1-1	.	.	TRBV12-3/TRBV12-4	CASKGYTEAFF	TGTGCCAGCAAGGGGTACACTGAAGCTTTCTTT
TRBJ2-7	.	TRBD2	TRBV10-3	CAIMASGGMSEQYF	TGTGCCATCATGGCTAGCGGGGGGATGTCCGAGCAGTACTTC
TRBJ2-5	.	.	TRBV7-2	CASSLGDRVQYF	TGTGCCAGCAGCTTAGGAGATCGGGTCCAGTACTTC
TRBJ1-2	.	TRBD1	TRBV28	CATWTGANYGYTF	TGTGCCACCTGGACAGGCGCCAACTATGGCTACACCTTC
TRBJ2-2	.	TRBD2	TRBV5-6	CASSHGTSGGTGELFF	TGTGCCAGCAGCCACGGGACTAGCGGGGGTACCGGGGAGCTGTTTTTT
TRBJ2-1	few	TRBD2	TRBV15	CATRWGGRMKNEQFF	TGTGCCACGAGGTGGGGCGGGAGAATGAAGAATGAGCAGTTCTTC
TRBJ2-3	.	.	TRBV4-2	CASSQQSADTQYF	TGTGCCAGCAGCCAACAGTCCGCAGATACGCAGTATTTT
TRBJ1-6	.	TRBD1	TRBV9	CASSVGDREAF	TGTGCCAGCAGCGTTGGGGACAGGGAAGCCTTT
TRBJ1-5	.	.	TRBV5-1	CASSFGTSGNQPQHF	TGCGCCAGCAGCTTCGGGACATCGGGCAATCAGCCCCAGCATTTT
TRBJ2-3	.	TRBD1	TRBV9	CASSVGQGSTDTQYF	TGTGCCAGCAGCGTGGGACAGGGGAGCACAGATACGCAGTATTTT
TRBJ1-5	.	.	TRBV28	CASSKTVPSNQPQHF	TGTGCCAGCTCTAAAACGGTACCGAGCAATCAGCCCCAGCATTTT
TRBJ2-2	.	TRBD1	TRBV5-1	CASSFAGTGGRTGELFF	TGCGCCAGCAGCTTCGCCGGGACAGGGGGCAGAACCGGGGAGCTGTTTTTT
TRBJ2-2	.	TRBD2	TRBV14	CASSHIGGANTGELFF	TGTGCCAGCAGCCACATCGGGGGGGCGAACACCGGGGAGCTGTTTTTT
TRBJ2-7	.	.	TRBV6-2/TRBV6-3	CASSTTSGSEQYF	TGTGCCAGCAGTACCACATCAGGGTCCGAGCAGTACTTC
TRBJ1-5	once	TRBD1	TRBV28	CASSLGQGVQPQHF	TGTGCCAGCAGTTTGGGACAGGGTGTACAGCCCCAGCATTTT
TRBJ1-5	.	TRBD1	TRBV5-1	CASSLTGGLGNQPQHF	TGCGCCAGCAGCTTAACAGGGGGCTTGGGCAATCAGCCCCAGCATTTT
TRBJ1-1	.	.	TRBV18	CASSLDRNTEAFF	TGTGCCAGCTCACTCGACAGGAACACTGAAGCTTTCTTT
TRBJ2-7	.	TRBD1	TRBV28	CATDDRDRVYF	TGTGCCACCGATGACCGGGACAGGGTGTACTTC
TRBJ2-7	.	TRBD2	TRBV18	CASSPRGSGTYEQYF	TGTGCCAGCTCACCCAGAGGTAGCGGGACCTACGAGCAGTACTTC
TRBJ2-1	.	TRBD2	TRBV7-6	CASSSVSGTYNEQFF	TGTGCCAGCAGCTCTGTTAGCGGGACCTACAATGAGCAGTTCTTC
TRBJ1-4	.	.	TRBV7-9	CASSLGEAGSNEKLFF	TGTGCCAGCAGCTTAGGAGAGGCAGGGTCTAATGAAAAACTGTTTTTT
TRBJ1-1	.	.	TRBV19	CASGERAEAFF	TGTGCCAGTGGGGAGAGGGCCGAAGCTTTCTTT
TRBJ2-1	.	.	TRBV21-1	CASSKPASDNEQFF	TGTGCCAGCAGCAAGCCGGCTAGCGACAATGAGCAGTTCTTC
TRBJ2-7	.	TRBD1	TRBV13	CASSNTGGEQYF	TGTGCCAGCAGCAACACAGGGGGCGAGCAGTACTTC
TRBJ1-5	.	.	TRBV28	CASSPRQANQPQHF	TGTGCCAGCAGTCCACGACAGGCCAATCAGCCCCAGCATTTT
TRBJ2-7	.	.	TRBV13	CASSSTASYEQYF	TGTGCCAGCAGCTCGACAGCGTCCTACGAGCAGTACTTC
TRBJ2-1	.	TRBD1	TRBV18	CASSPGTGGEQFF	TGTGCCAGCTCACCAGGGACAGGGGGCGAGCAGTTCTTC
TRBJ1-1	.	TRBD1	TRBV7-9	CASERDRGVAFF	TGTGCCAGCGAACGGGACAGGGGGGTAGCTTTCTTT
TRBJ1-2	few	TRBD1	TRBV19	CASRDRANYGYTF	TGTGCCAGTCGGGACAGAGCTAACTATGGCTACACCTTC
TRBJ2-5	.	.	TRBV10-3	CAIRDPLLDRETQYF	TGTGCCATCAGGGACCCCCTACTAGATAGAGAGACCCAGTACTTC